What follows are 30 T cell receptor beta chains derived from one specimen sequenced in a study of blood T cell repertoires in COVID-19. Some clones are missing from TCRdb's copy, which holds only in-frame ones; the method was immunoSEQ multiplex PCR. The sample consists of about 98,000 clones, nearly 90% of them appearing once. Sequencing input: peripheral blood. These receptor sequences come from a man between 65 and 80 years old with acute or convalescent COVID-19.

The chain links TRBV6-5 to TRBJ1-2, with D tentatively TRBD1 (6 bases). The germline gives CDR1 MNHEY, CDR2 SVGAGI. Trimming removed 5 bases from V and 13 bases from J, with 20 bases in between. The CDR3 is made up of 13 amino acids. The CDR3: CASSRRPGQNGTF. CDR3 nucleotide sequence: TGTGCCAGCAGTCGAAGGCCGGGACAAAATGGCACCTTC.

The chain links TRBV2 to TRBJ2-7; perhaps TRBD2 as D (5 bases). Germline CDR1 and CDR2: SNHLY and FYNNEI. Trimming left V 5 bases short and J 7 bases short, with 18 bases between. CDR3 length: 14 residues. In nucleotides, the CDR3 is TGTGCCAGCAGTCTGGGTAGGACTGACTGGGAGCAGTACGTC. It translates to CASSLGRTDWEQYV.

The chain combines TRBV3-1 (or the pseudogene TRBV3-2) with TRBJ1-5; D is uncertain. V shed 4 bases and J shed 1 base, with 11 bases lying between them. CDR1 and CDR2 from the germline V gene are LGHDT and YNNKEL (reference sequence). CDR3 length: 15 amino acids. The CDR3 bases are TGTGCCAGCAGCCCCACGACGGGGAGCAATCAGCCCCAGCATTTT. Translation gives CASSPTTGSNQPQHF.

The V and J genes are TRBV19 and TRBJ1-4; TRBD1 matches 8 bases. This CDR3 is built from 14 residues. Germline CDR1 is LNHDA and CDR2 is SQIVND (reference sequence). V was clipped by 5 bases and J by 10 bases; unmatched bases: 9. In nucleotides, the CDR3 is TGTGCCAGTAGTTTGGACGGACAGGGAGTAAAACTGTTTTTT. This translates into CASSLDGQGVKLFF.

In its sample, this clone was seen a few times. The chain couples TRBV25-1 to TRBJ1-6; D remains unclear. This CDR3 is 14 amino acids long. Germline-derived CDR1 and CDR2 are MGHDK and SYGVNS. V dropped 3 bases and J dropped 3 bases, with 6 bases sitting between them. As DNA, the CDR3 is TGTGCCAGCAGTGAGAGCGGCTATAATTCACCCCTCCACTTT. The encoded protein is CASSESGYNSPLHF.

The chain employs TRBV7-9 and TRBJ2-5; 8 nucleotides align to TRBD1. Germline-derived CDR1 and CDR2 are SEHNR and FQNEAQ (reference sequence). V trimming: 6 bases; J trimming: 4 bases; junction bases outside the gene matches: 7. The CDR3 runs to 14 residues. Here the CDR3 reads CASSLTTGGETQYF. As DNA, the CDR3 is TGTGCCAGCAGTCTTACTACAGGGGGAGAGACCCAGTACTTC.

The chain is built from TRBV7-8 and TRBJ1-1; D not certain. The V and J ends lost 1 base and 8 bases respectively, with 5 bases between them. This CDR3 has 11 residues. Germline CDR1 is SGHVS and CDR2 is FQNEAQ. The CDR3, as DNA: TGTGCCAGCAGCTTAGACAGAGAAGCTTTCTTT. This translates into CASSLDREAFF.

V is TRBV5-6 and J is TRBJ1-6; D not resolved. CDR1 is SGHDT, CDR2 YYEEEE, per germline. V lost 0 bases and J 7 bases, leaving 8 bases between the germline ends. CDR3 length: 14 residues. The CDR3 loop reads CASSLDRSNSPLHF. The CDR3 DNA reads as TGTGCCAGCAGCTTGGATAGATCCAATTCACCCCTCCACTTT.

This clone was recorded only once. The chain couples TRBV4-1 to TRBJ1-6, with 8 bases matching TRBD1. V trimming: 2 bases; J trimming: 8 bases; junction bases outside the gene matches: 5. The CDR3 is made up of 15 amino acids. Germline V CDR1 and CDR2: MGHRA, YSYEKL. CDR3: CASSQPDRGYSPLHF. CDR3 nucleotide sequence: TGCGCCAGCAGCCAACCTGACAGGGGTTATTCACCCCTCCACTTT.

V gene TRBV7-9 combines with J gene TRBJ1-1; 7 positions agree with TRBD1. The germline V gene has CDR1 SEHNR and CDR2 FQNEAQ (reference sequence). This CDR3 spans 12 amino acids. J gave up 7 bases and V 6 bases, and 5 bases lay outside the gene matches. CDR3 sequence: CASRQGKGEAFF. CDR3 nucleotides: TGTGCCAGCAGACAGGGGAAGGGTGAAGCTTTCTTT.

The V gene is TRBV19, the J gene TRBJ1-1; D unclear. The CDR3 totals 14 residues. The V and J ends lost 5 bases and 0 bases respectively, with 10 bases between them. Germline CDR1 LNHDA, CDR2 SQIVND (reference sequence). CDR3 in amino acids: CASSVGQMNTEAFF. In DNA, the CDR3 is TGTGCCAGTAGTGTTGGGCAGATGAACACTGAAGCTTTCTTT.

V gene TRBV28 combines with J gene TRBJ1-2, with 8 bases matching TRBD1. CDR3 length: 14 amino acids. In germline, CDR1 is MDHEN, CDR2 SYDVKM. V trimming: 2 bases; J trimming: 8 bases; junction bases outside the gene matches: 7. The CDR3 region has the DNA TGTGCCAGCAGTTTAGGCCGGGGACAGGCGGGCTACACCTTC. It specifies CASSLGRGQAGYTF.

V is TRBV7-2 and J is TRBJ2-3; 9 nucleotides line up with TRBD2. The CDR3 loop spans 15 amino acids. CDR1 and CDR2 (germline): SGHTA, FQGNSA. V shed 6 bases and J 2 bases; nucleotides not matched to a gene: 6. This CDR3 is CASRPIAGVTDTQYF. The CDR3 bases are TGTGCCAGCAGACCCATAGCGGGGGTCACAGATACGCAGTATTTT.

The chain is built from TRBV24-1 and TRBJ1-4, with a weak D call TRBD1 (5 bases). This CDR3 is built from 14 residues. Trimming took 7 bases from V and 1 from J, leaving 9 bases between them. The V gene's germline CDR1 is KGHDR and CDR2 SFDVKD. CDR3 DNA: TGTGCCACCAGCGCTACAGGAACTAATGAAAAACTGTTTTTT. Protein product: CATSATGTNEKLFF.

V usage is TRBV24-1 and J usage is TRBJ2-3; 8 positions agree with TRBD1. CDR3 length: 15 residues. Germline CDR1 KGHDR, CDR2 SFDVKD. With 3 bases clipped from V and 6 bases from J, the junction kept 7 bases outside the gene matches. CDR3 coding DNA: TGTGCCACCAGTGATCCGACAGGGGCAACCGATACGCAGTATTTT. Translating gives CATSDPTGATDTQYF.

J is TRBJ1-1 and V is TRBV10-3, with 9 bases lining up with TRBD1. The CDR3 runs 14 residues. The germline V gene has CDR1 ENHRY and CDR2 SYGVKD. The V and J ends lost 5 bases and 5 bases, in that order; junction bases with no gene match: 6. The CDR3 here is CAISYDRGGTEAFF. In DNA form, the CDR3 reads TGTGCCATCAGTTATGACAGGGGGGGAACTGAAGCTTTCTTT.

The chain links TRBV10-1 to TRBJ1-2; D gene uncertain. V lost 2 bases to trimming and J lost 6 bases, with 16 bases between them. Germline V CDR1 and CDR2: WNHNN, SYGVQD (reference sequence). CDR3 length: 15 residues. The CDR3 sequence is CASSETQATGDGYTF. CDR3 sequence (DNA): TGCGCCAGCAGTGAGACCCAGGCGACCGGGGATGGCTACACCTTC.

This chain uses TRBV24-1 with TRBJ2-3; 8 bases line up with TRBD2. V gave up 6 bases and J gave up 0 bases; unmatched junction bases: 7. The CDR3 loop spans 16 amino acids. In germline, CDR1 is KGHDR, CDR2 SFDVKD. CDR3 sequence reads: CATSHPGGTSTDTQYF. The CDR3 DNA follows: TGTGCCACCAGTCACCCGGGAGGGACTAGCACAGATACGCAGTATTTT.

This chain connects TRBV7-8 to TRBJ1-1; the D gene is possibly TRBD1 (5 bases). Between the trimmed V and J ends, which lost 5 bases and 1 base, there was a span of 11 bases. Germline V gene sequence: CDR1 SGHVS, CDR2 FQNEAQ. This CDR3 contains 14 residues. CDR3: CASSRQTGNTEAFF. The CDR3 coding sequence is TGTGCCAGCAGCCGCCAAACAGGGAACACTGAAGCTTTCTTT.

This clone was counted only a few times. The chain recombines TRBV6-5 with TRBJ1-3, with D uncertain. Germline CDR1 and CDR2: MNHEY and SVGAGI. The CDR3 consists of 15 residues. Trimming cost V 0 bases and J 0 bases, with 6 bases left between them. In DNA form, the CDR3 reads TGTGCCAGCAGTTACTCGAGCATCTCTGGAAACACCATATATTTT. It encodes CASSYSSISGNTIYF.

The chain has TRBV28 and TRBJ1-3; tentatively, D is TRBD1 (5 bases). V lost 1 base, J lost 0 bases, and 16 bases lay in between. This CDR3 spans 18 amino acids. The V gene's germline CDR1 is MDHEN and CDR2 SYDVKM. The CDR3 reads CASSLSTRQSFSGNTIYF. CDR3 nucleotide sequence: TGTGCCAGCAGTTTATCGACCCGACAGTCGTTCTCTGGAAACACCATATATTTT. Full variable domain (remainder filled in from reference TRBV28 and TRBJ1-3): DVKVTQSSRYLVKRTGEKVFLECVQDMDHENMFWYRQDPGLGLRLIYFSYDVKMKEKGDIPEGYSVSREKKERFSLILESASTNQTSMYLCASSLSTRQSFSGNTIYFGEGSWLTVV.

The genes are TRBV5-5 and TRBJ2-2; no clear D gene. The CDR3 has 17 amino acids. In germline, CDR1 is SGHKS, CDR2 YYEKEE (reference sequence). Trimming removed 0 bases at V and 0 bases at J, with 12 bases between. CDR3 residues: CASSLGGRQANTGELFF. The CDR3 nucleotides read TGTGCCAGCAGCTTGGGTGGCCGGCAGGCGAACACCGGGGAGCTGTTTTTT.

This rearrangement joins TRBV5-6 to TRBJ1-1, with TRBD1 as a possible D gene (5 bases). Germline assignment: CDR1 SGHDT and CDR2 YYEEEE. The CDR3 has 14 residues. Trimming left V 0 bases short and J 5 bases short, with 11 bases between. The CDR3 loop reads CASSLGTYGTEAFF. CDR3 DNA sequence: TGTGCCAGCAGCTTGGGGACATATGGGACTGAAGCTTTCTTT.

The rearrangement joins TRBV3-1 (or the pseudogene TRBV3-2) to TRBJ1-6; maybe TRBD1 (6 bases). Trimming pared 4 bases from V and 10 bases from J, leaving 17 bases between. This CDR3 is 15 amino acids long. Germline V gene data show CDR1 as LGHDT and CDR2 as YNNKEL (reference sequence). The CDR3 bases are TGTGCCAGCAGCCGTGTCAGGGGTCAATCCTCACCCCTCCACTTT. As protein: CASSRVRGQSSPLHF.

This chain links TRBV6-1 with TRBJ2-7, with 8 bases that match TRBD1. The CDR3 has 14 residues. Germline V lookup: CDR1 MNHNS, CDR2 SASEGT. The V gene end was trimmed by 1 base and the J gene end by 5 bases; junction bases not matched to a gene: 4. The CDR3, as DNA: TGTGCCAGCAGTGAAGGGACAGGGACGGACGAGCAGTACGTC. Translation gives CASSEGTGTDEQYV.

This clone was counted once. The CDR3 loop is CASSQKGVFVSTEAFF. DNA of the CDR3: TGTGCCAGCAGCCAAAAAGGGGTCTTTGTTTCTACTGAAGCTTTCTTT. V and J are TRBV3-1 (or the pseudogene TRBV3-2) and TRBJ1-1; a possible D gene is TRBD1 (5 bases). The CDR3 extends over 16 amino acids. V gave up 2 bases and J gave up 5 bases, with 18 bases separating them. CDR1 and CDR2 (germline): LGHDT, YNNKEL (reference sequence).

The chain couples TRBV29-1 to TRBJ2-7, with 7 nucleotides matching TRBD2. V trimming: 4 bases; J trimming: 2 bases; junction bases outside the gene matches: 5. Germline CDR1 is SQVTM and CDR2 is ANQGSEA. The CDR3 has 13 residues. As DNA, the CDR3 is TGCAGCGTTGGTCTGGCGGGGGCCTACGAGCAGTACTTC. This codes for CSVGLAGAYEQYF.

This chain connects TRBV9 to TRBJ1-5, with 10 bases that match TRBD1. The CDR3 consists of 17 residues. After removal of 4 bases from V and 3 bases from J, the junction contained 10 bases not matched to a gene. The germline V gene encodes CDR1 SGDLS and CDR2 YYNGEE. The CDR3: CASSPGQGHTNNQPQHF. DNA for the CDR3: TGTGCCAGCAGCCCGGGACAGGGGCACACGAACAATCAGCCCCAGCATTTT.

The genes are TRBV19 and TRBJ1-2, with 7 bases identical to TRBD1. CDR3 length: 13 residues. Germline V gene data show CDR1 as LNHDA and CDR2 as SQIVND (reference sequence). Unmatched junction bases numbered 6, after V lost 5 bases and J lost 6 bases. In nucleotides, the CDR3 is TGTGCCAGTAGTGGTTTACAGGGGAATGGCTACACCTTC. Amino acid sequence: CASSGLQGNGYTF.

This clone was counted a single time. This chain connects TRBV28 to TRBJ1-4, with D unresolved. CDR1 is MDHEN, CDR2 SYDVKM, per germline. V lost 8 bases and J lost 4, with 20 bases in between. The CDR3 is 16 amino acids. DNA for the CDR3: TGTGCCAGCCGGGTGGGGTCCGGCCGGGATAATGAAAAACTGTTTTTT. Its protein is CASRVGSGRDNEKLFF. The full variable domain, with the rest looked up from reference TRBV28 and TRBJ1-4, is DVKVTQSSRYLVKRTGEKVFLECVQDMDHENMFWYRQDPGLGLRLIYFSYDVKMKEKGDIPEGYSVSREKKERFSLILESASTNQTSMYLCASRVGSGRDNEKLFFGSGTQLSVL.